The T cell receptor (beta chain) under discussion was sequenced for a study of T-cell memory formation after mild COVID-19. Overall study results and limits: CD4+ contracting clones were mainly CM and EM; CD8+ ones, EMRA.

Notes on this clonotype: The antigen is unknown.

The CDR3 is 14 amino acids. V dropped 3 bases and J dropped 8; count of bases not matched to a gene: 7. The V gene's germline CDR1 is SGHRS and CDR2 YFSETQ. Amplification by 5'RACE using constant-segment primers produced TCR alpha and TCR beta cDNA libraries that carried sample barcodes and UMIs. Via MiXCR, TCRdb re-called the 5' RACE reads, giving one row per CDR3 protein. This sample carries 400,000 or so distinct CDR3 sequences, 20% of them seen once, and the ten largest clones take about 8.8%. The sequence was obtained from an adult woman who had mild COVID-19 (a few samples of this study predate the infection). Cell type and time point are not known. Source material: PBMCs or a T cell subset sorted from them (not recorded which). The chain uses TRBV5-1 and TRBJ1-4, with 7 bases fitting TRBD1. The chain's CDR3 is CASSSGQAGEKLFF. CDR3 in DNA: TGCGCCAGCAGCTCCGGACAGGCGGGAGAAAAACTGTTTTTT.